A selection of T cell receptor beta chains follows, all from one sample in a study of blood T cell repertoires in COVID-19. Clones were read by immunoSEQ multiplex PCR, and TCRdb kept only the in-frame ones, dropping some. The table lists hundreds of thousands of clones, more than 70% of them singletons. The sample consisted of PBMCs or T cells enriched from blood (not recorded which). These receptors came from a woman between 45 and 60 years old who had recovered from COVID-19. The CDR3 runs from the conserved cysteine through the conserved F or W. D genes are given only for firm matches. The listing skips clone size in some rows; elsewhere it reads once, few, many or a size class.

>TRBJ1-2|TRBV5-8|NA|NA
CASSLAGGRPWGYTF
TGTGCCAGCAGCTTGGCCGGCGGCCGGCCCTGGGGCTACACCTTC
>TRBJ1-6|TRBV4-3|NA|TRBD1
CASSQGFDRVQNSPLHF
TGCGCCAGCAGCCAAGGCTTCGACAGGGTTCAGAATTCACCCCTCCACTTT
>TRBJ2-7|TRBV5-1|NA|TRBD1
CATGQGALGGEQYF
TGCGCCACGGGACAGGGGGCTCTCGGGGGCGAGCAGTACTTC
>TRBJ1-1|TRBV27|NA|NA
CASSHRTGVLEAFF
TGTGCCAGCAGTCATAGGACGGGGGTTCTTGAAGCTTTCTTT
>TRBJ2-7|TRBV5-1|NA|TRBD1
CASSPGLGQGYEQYF
TGCGCCAGCAGCCCCGGGCTGGGACAGGGGTACGAGCAGTACTTC
>TRBJ2-7|TRBV19|NA|TRBD1
CASSTGQGWVYEQYF
TGTGCCAGTAGTACGGGACAGGGTTGGGTCTACGAGCAGTACTTC
>TRBJ2-3|TRBV5-4|NA|TRBD2
CASSFGTSGGARGNTDTQYF
TGTGCCAGCAGCTTCGGGACTAGCGGGGGGGCAAGGGGGAACACAGATACGCAGTATTTT
>TRBJ2-1|TRBV3-1/TRBV3-2|NA|TRBD2
CASSQAGLAGANEQFF
TGTGCCAGCAGCCAGGCGGGACTAGCGGGAGCAAATGAGCAGTTCTTC
>TRBJ1-1|TRBV5-5|NA|NA
CASSFSGNTEAFF
TGTGCCAGCAGCTTCTCCGGGAACACTGAAGCTTTCTTT
>TRBJ2-7|TRBV18|NA|NA
CASSGGAQNYEQYF
TGTGCCAGCTCAGGAGGGGCCCAGAATTACGAGCAGTACTTC
>TRBJ1-5|TRBV11-2|NA|NA
CASSLAGLSNQPQHF
TGTGCCAGCAGCTTAGCTGGACTGAGCAATCAGCCCCAGCATTTT
>TRBJ1-1|TRBV11-3|NA|TRBD1
CASSPRQGNTEAFF
TGTGCCAGCAGCCCCCGACAGGGGAACACTGAAGCTTTCTTT
>TRBJ1-4|TRBV25-1|NA|TRBD1
CASSEWGTGGEKLFF
TGTGCCAGCAGTGAATGGGGGACAGGGGGGGAAAAACTGTTTTTT
>TRBJ2-7|TRBV2|NA|NA
CASIKGAGSYEQYF
TGTGCCAGCATTAAAGGGGCAGGGTCCTACGAGCAGTACTTC
>TRBJ1-5|TRBV28|once|TRBD1
CASSSGGTGGQPQHF
TGTGCCAGCAGCTCGGGAGGGACAGGGGGACAGCCCCAGCATTTT
>TRBJ1-5|TRBV19|NA|TRBD1
CASSIGDATGEGNQPQHF
TGTGCCAGTAGTATTGGAGACGCGACAGGGGAAGGCAATCAGCCCCAGCATTTT
>TRBJ2-1|TRBV27|NA|NA
CASSLRLLSEQFF
TGTGCCAGCAGTTTACGACTTCTCTCTGAGCAGTTCTTC
>TRBJ1-5|TRBV11-2|NA|NA
CASNTNTDQPQHF
TGTGCCAGCAACACGAATACCGATCAGCCCCAGCATTTT
>TRBJ1-6|TRBV7-2|NA|NA
CASSPQGGIYNSPLHF
TGTGCCAGCAGCCCCCAGGGTGGGATCTATAATTCACCCCTCCACTTT
>TRBJ2-2|TRBV9|NA|TRBD2
CASSVVPAGGPGELFF
TGTGCCAGCAGCGTAGTCCCAGCGGGGGGGCCCGGGGAGCTGTTTTTT
>TRBJ2-3|TRBV9|few|NA
CASNPLGGSTDTQYF
TGTGCCAGCAACCCCCTAGGCGGCAGCACAGATACGCAGTATTTT
>TRBJ1-1|TRBV30|NA|NA
CAWSVRPGTEAFF
TGTGCCTGGAGTGTACGACCAGGCACTGAAGCTTTCTTT
>TRBJ2-1|TRBV4-1|NA|TRBD2
CASSQVAGGPNIDNEQFF
TGCGCCAGCAGCCAAGTAGCGGGAGGCCCGAATATTGACAATGAGCAGTTCTTC
>TRBJ2-3|TRBV7-2|NA|TRBD2
CASSLDALAGYTDTQYF
TGTGCCAGCAGCTTAGACGCCCTAGCGGGATACACAGATACGCAGTATTTT
>TRBJ2-4|TRBV28|NA|TRBD2
CASIGTSGSRNIQYF
TGTGCCAGCATAGGGACTAGCGGGAGCAGAAACATTCAGTACTTC
>TRBJ2-5|TRBV19|once|NA
CASSAGDSRGETQYF
TGTGCCAGTAGTGCCGGGGACAGTCGGGGGGAGACCCAGTACTTC
>TRBJ2-7|TRBV7-2|NA|TRBD2
CASRRTSGSGYEQYF
TGTGCCAGCAGAAGGACTAGCGGGAGTGGGTACGAGCAGTACTTC
>TRBJ1-2|TRBV27|once|NA
CASKSRENYGYTF
TGTGCCAGCAAATCCCGGGAGAACTATGGCTACACCTTC
>TRBJ1-1|TRBV7-2|NA|NA
CASSLGAGLKTEAFF
TGTGCCAGCAGCTTAGGTGCGGGACTAAAGACTGAAGCTTTCTTT
>TRBJ2-7|TRBV4-3|NA|NA
CASSQDEWLEPYEQYF
TGCGCCAGCAGCCAAGATGAGTGGCTAGAGCCGTACGAGCAGTACTTC
>TRBJ2-7|TRBV19|NA|TRBD2
CASSGIAGLSYEQYF
TGTGCCAGTAGTGGGATAGCGGGGCTATCCTACGAGCAGTACTTC
>TRBJ2-3|TRBV7-3|NA|NA
CASSLIGRGTDTQYF
TGTGCCAGCAGCTTAATCGGGAGAGGCACAGATACGCAGTATTTT
>TRBJ1-2|TRBV6-5|NA|TRBD1
CASNRQGGNYGYTF
TGTGCCAGCAATAGACAGGGGGGTAACTATGGCTACACCTTC
>TRBJ1-6|TRBV5-1|NA|NA
CASSLVPPSSYNSPLHF
TGCGCCAGCAGCTTGGTCCCCCCGTCCTCCTATAATTCACCCCTCCACTTT
>TRBJ1-2|TRBV11-2|few|NA
CASSHAPAGTNYGYTF
TGTGCCAGCAGCCATGCGCCAGCAGGTACTAACTATGGCTACACCTTC
>TRBJ2-3|TRBV5-1|NA|NA
CASSLGQDLRTDTQYF
TGCGCCAGCAGCTTGGGACAAGACCTTCGCACAGATACGCAGTATTTT
>TRBJ2-2|TRBV7-2|NA|NA
CASSLAKITGELFF
TGTGCCAGCAGCTTAGCCAAAATCACCGGGGAGCTGTTTTTT
>TRBJ2-5|TRBV2|NA|NA
CASRLTTRQTQYF
TGTGCCAGCAGACTCACGACTAGACAGACCCAGTACTTC
>TRBJ2-5|TRBV6-1|few|TRBD2
CASSELTTRRLAGRQTQYF
TGTGCCAGCAGTGAACTAACTACCCGGAGGCTAGCGGGGCGACAGACCCAGTACTTC
>TRBJ1-5|TRBV20-1|NA|NA
CSASKAGGFNQPQHF
TGCAGTGCTAGTAAAGCAGGAGGGTTCAATCAGCCCCAGCATTTT
>TRBJ2-3|TRBV11-2|NA|TRBD2
CASSFGLGGVDTQYF
TGTGCCAGCAGCTTCGGACTAGGTGGGGTAGATACGCAGTATTTT